This T cell receptor beta chain was recovered during a study of cytomegalovirus exposure and HLA in healthy donors. This CDR3 is built from 14 residues. V lost 5 bases, J lost 3 bases, and 11 bases lay in between. Germline V gives CDR1 SGHNT, CDR2 YENEEA. Sequencing was performed with immunoSEQ multiplex PCR; in TCRdb, only in-frame clones are kept and a portion is missing. Of 150,000 to 200,000 clones in the sample, more than 65% were seen once. The V call is TRBV11-3, the J call TRBJ1-3, with D maybe TRBD1 (5 bases). Sequencing used PBMCs. This sequence originates from a woman younger than 35 in good health and CMV-seropositive. The CDR3 reads CASSPGRGGNTIYF. The DNA for the CDR3 is TGTGCCAGCAGCCCCGGGAGGGGTGGAAACACCATATATTTT.